What follows are 21 T cell receptor beta chains derived from one specimen sequenced in a study of shared clonotypes between healthy human individuals. Sequencing used immunoSEQ multiplex PCR; TCRdb keeps in-frame clones, though not all of them. The sample lists some 2,100,000 clones; 95% were seen once. The specimen was naive CD4+ T cells sorted from blood. Subset of the sample: CD45RA+ positively selected. All receptors derive from a man between 18 and 29 years old in good health.

The rearrangement uses TRBV7-8 and TRBJ2-7; a possible D gene is TRBD2 (6 bases). This CDR3 has 15 residues. V lost 5 bases and J 2 bases, leaving 16 bases between the germline ends. The V gene's germline CDR1 is SGHVS and CDR2 FQNEAQ. For the CDR3, the DNA is TGTGCCAGCAGCCCTCTCGGGACTCGGGCCTACGAGCAGTACTTC. Amino acid sequence: CASSPLGTRAYEQYF.

The gene calls are TRBV28 and TRBJ2-5; weak D call: TRBD2 (7 bases). The germline V gene encodes CDR1 MDHEN and CDR2 SYDVKM. V lost 3 bases and J 5 bases, leaving 25 bases between the germline ends. The CDR3 runs to 18 residues. DNA for the CDR3: TGTGCCAGCAGTTTCGGCGCGGGCGTAAGGGGGGGCTTGGAGACCCAGTACTTC. Translating it yields CASSFGAGVRGGLETQYF.

The chain links TRBV6-5 to TRBJ2-7; D gene ambiguous. The V and J ends lost 2 bases and 0 bases respectively, with 8 bases between them. Germline lookup yields CDR1 MNHEY and CDR2 SVGAGI. The CDR3 loop spans 14 amino acids. The CDR3: CASSYLPNSYEQYF. As DNA, the CDR3 is TGTGCCAGCAGTTACCTACCGAACTCCTACGAGCAGTACTTC.

This sequence joins TRBV7-2 and TRBJ2-3; 9 bases agree with TRBD2. V shed 5 bases and J 0 bases; nucleotides not matched to a gene: 12. Germline CDR1 SGHTA, CDR2 FQGNSA. CDR3 length equals 18 residues. For the CDR3, the DNA is TGTGCCAGCAGCCTCAAATTGACTAGCGGCTCTAGCACAGATACGCAGTATTTT. Translating gives CASSLKLTSGSSTDTQYF.

This chain joins TRBV27 and TRBJ1-6; 9 bases are shared with TRBD1. The junction had 3 bases not matched to a gene; V was cut back by 2 bases and J by 7 bases. CDR1 and CDR2 from the germline V gene are MNHEY and SMNVEV (reference sequence). The CDR3 totals 15 residues. The CDR3 nucleotides are TGTGCCAGCAGTTTACGGGGACAGGGCAATTCACCCCTCCACTTT. Its protein product is CASSLRGQGNSPLHF.

Concerning this clone itself: The same CDR3 also results from other DNA sequences found in this sample. This rearrangement joins TRBV6-6 to TRBJ2-7; the match to TRBD2 covers 7 bases. V was clipped by 2 bases and J by 4 bases; unmatched bases: 2. The CDR3 has 13 amino acids. Germline CDR1 and CDR2: MNHNY and SVGAGI (reference sequence). CDR3 amino acids: CASSYGGVYEQYF. The CDR3 coding sequence is TGTGCCAGCAGTTACGGGGGGGTATACGAGCAGTACTTC.

The chain is built from TRBV18 and TRBJ2-3, with TRBD2 identical over 14 bases. V gave up 3 bases and J gave up 5 bases; unmatched junction bases: 10. Germline CDR1 reads KGHSH; CDR2 reads LQKENI. This CDR3 contains 18 residues. For the CDR3, the DNA is TGTGCCAGCTCACCCCTTGCCGGGACTAGCGGGAGCGGAGATACGCAGTATTTT. Its translation is CASSPLAGTSGSGDTQYF.

The chain is built from TRBV7-9 and TRBJ2-5; 7 bases match TRBD2. V shed 8 bases and J 3 bases; nucleotides not matched to a gene: 6. The length of the CDR3 is 13 residues. CDR1 is SEHNR, CDR2 FQNEAQ, per germline (reference sequence). This CDR3 reads CASGRVKKETQYF. DNA for the CDR3: TGTGCCAGCGGGAGGGTAAAGAAAGAGACCCAGTACTTC.

V is TRBV10-3 and J is TRBJ2-7; 10 bases align to TRBD1. The CDR3 covers 17 residues. Germline values: CDR1 ENHRY, CDR2 SYGVKD. V was pared by 6 bases and J by 0 bases, with 11 bases of the junction left unmatched. The CDR3 DNA reads as TGTGCCATCAGAAAACCGGGACAGGGGACTGTCTCCTACGAGCAGTACTTC. This translates into CAIRKPGQGTVSYEQYF.

This rearrangement joins TRBV7-9 to TRBJ2-1, with D possibly called TRBD1 or TRBD2 (9 bases each). This CDR3 has 17 residues. Trimming pared 5 bases from V and 3 bases from J, leaving 20 bases between. CDR1 SEHNR and CDR2 FQNEAQ come from the germline V gene (reference sequence). The CDR3 sequence: CASSTQGAGGFYNEQFF. CDR3 nucleotide sequence: TGTGCCAGCAGCACACAGGGGGCGGGAGGGTTCTACAATGAGCAGTTCTTC. Together with reference TRBV7-9 and TRBJ2-1, the CDR3 gives the full variable domain: DTGVSQNPRHKITKRGQNVTFRCDPISEHNRLYWYRQTLGQGPEFLTYFQNEAQLEKSRLLSDRFSAERPKGSFSTLEIQRTEQGDSAMYLCASSTQGAGGFYNEQFFGPGTRLTVL.

The V call is TRBV5-1, the J call TRBJ2-2, with 7 bases fitting TRBD1. Trimming cost V 0 bases and J 5 bases; bases outside gene matches: 4. The CDR3 length is 15 residues. CDR1 SGHRS and CDR2 YFSETQ come from the germline V gene. The CDR3: CASSLAGTETGELFF. The CDR3 DNA reads as TGCGCCAGCAGCTTGGCCGGGACAGAGACCGGGGAGCTGTTTTTT.

The chain has TRBV30 and TRBJ1-5; D possibly corresponds to TRBD1 (5 bases). With 1 base removed from V and 6 bases from J, the gap between germline ends came to 10 bases. Germline loops: CDR1 GTSNPN, CDR2 SVGIG (reference sequence). The CDR3 extends over 13 amino acids. The CDR3 loop reads CAWSGGGAQPQHF. The DNA for the CDR3 is TGTGCCTGGAGTGGGGGAGGGGCTCAGCCCCAGCATTTT.

This sequence joins TRBV18 and TRBJ2-3, with D hard to call. The CDR3 sequence is 13 residues long. CDR1 KGHSH and CDR2 LQKENI come from the germline V gene. V was trimmed by 5 bases and J by 4 bases, leaving 10 bases between them. The DNA of the CDR3 is TGTGCCAGCTCAAAGAATGTAGCAGATACGCAGTATTTT. Translation: CASSKNVADTQYF.

This sequence joins TRBV30 and TRBJ1-1; tentative D call: TRBD1 (5 bases). The germline CDR1 and CDR2 sequences are GTSNPN and SVGIG (reference sequence). CDR3 size: 13 residues. Trimming took 7 bases from V and 2 from J, leaving 14 bases between them. The CDR3 protein is CASYSWTNTEAFF. The CDR3 DNA reads as TGTGCCTCGTACTCCTGGACAAACACTGAAGCTTTCTTT.

The V gene is TRBV4-1, the J gene TRBJ2-3, with 11 bases lining up with TRBD2. CDR1 MGHRA and CDR2 YSYEKL come from the germline V gene. There are 17 residues in the CDR3. The V and J ends lost 2 bases and 8 bases, in that order; junction bases with no gene match: 12. The CDR3 here is CASSQRVLTSGTTTQYF. The CDR3 bases are TGCGCCAGCAGCCAAAGGGTCTTGACTAGCGGGACGACTACGCAGTATTTT.

In its sample, this clone was seen a few times. The chain uses TRBV7-2 and TRBJ1-2; TRBD1 agrees at 7 bases. With V trimmed by 5 bases and J by 4 bases, 4 bases remained unmatched. Germline V gene sequence: CDR1 SGHTA, CDR2 FQGNSA. This CDR3 contains 13 residues. CDR3 region: CASSPTGIYGYTF. DNA for the CDR3: TGTGCCAGCAGCCCGACAGGGATCTATGGCTACACCTTC.

This clone has a single count. V gene TRBV5-4 combines with J gene TRBJ2-2; D is undetermined. The germline gives CDR1 SGHNT, CDR2 YYREEE (reference sequence). V was cut by 1 base and J by 5 bases, with 9 bases left in between. The CDR3 is 14 amino acids. The CDR3 sequence: CASSLFPETGELFF. The CDR3 DNA reads TGTGCCAGCAGCTTGTTTCCGGAAACCGGGGAGCTGTTTTTT.

The gene calls are TRBV4-3 and TRBJ2-1; D is ambiguous. CDR3 length equals 15 residues. Germline V gene lookup returns CDR1 LGHNA and CDR2 YSLEER. Trimming removed 1 base from V and 10 bases from J, with 17 bases in between. CDR3 nucleotide sequence: TGCGCCAGCAGCCAAGGACGCGTCGTAGAGGCGGAGCAGTTCTTC. It specifies CASSQGRVVEAEQFF.

The gene calls are TRBV2 and TRBJ2-5; 9 bases fit TRBD2. CDR1 is SNHLY and CDR2 is FYNNEI in the germline V gene. The CDR3 loop spans 15 amino acids. The V segment lost 4 bases and the J segment 1 base; nucleotides outside the gene matches: 4. The chain's CDR3 is CASSGAGGLQETQYF. The CDR3 DNA reads TGTGCCAGCAGTGGAGCGGGGGGACTCCAAGAGACCCAGTACTTC.

This chain links TRBV7-9 with TRBJ2-1, with TRBD1 identical over 8 bases. The germline gives CDR1 SEHNR, CDR2 FQNEAQ (reference sequence). The CDR3 contains 16 residues. Germline trimming cut 3 bases from V and 10 bases from J; bases unmatched to any gene: 14. The CDR3 sequence is CASSFRGTGQWVEQFF. In DNA, the CDR3 is TGTGCCAGCAGCTTTAGGGGGACAGGACAGTGGGTAGAGCAGTTCTTC. The whole variable domain, filled in from reference TRBV7-9 and TRBJ2-1, reads DTGVSQNPRHKITKRGQNVTFRCDPISEHNRLYWYRQTLGQGPEFLTYFQNEAQLEKSRLLSDRFSAERPKGSFSTLEIQRTEQGDSAMYLCASSFRGTGQWVEQFFGPGTRLTVL.

The CDR3 is CASKLGYGYTF. In nucleotides, the CDR3 is TGTGCCTCAAAACTAGGCTATGGCTACACCTTC. This rearrangement joins TRBV30 to TRBJ1-2; unclear D gene. V was shortened by 7 bases and J by 4 bases, with 10 bases between the two germline ends. This CDR3 comprises 11 residues. Germline V gene sequence: CDR1 GTSNPN, CDR2 SVGIG (reference sequence).